Included here is one T cell receptor beta chain sequence, with context. Antigen specificity is unknown. The PCR was carried out with 60 Vbeta primers and 13 Jbeta primers. Data came from immunoSEQ multiplex PCR; TCRdb stores just in-frame clones and leaves some out. The repertoire holds about 160,000 clones, with 75% to 85% as singletons. Germline CDR1 and CDR2: SGHRS and YFSETQ. There are 13 residues in the CDR3. Trimming cost V 7 bases and J 4 bases; bases outside gene matches: 2. These data originate in a study of cytomegalovirus exposure and HLA in healthy donors. Findings and limits, study-wide: The authors considered a cluster of highly shared sequence variants likely to be a sequencing artifact.

This sequence joins TRBV5-1 and TRBJ1-4; TRBD1 matches at 9 bases. The sequence came from a girl aged 2 to 9 in good health and CMV-seropositive. The sequenced material came from PBMCs. This CDR3 reads CASRQGGNEKLFF. CDR3 DNA sequence: TGCGCCAGCCGACAGGGGGGTAATGAAAAACTGTTTTTT. Variable domain in full (rest from reference TRBV5-1 and TRBJ1-4): KAGVTQTPRYLIKTRGQQVTLSCSPISGHRSVSWYQQTPGQGLQFLFEYFSETQRNKGNFPGRFSGRQFSNSRSEMNVSTLELGDSALYLCASRQGGNEKLFFGSGTQLSVL.